Listed below are T cell receptor beta chains from one sample, sequenced in a study of blood T cell repertoires in COVID-19. TCRdb keeps only in-frame clones here, not all; method: immunoSEQ multiplex PCR. The sample shows about 74,000 clones, just over 85% of them seen only once. The sequenced sample was peripheral blood. The receptors were gathered from a woman aged 80 or over with acute or convalescent COVID-19. Each CDR3 is given with its conserved first and last residue. The D gene is left open where the match is weak. Some rows mark clone size as missing; the rest say once, few, many or name a class of expanded clone.

cdr3_nt	cdr3_aa	clone_size	v_call	j_call	d_call	cdr3_length
TGTGCCAGCAGCTCGACGACAATGAACACTGAAGCTTTCTTT	CASSSTTMNTEAFF	-	TRBV11-2	TRBJ1-1	-	14
TGTGCCAGCAGCGGGACTAGTGAAAAACTGTTTTTT	CASSGTSEKLFF	-	TRBV6-2/TRBV6-3	TRBJ1-4	-	12
TGTGCCAGCAGCTTAGAACCTAGCCACCAAGAGACCCAGTACTTC	CASSLEPSHQETQYF	-	TRBV7-6	TRBJ2-5	-	15
TGTGCCAGCACCAGGGGTAATGAAAAACTGTTTTTT	CASTRGNEKLFF	-	TRBV12-3/TRBV12-4	TRBJ1-4	-	12
TGTGCCACCGCGGGACAGGGGTTATATAATTCACCCCTCCACTTT	CATAGQGLYNSPLHF	-	TRBV19	TRBJ1-6	TRBD1	15
TGTGCCAGTAGTATTGCGGGACGGATCCCCAAAGGCTACACCTTC	CASSIAGRIPKGYTF	few	TRBV19	TRBJ1-2	-	15
TGTGCCAGCAAAGACAGACCACCACGAAACACCATATATTTT	CASKDRPPRNTIYF	-	TRBV21-1	TRBJ1-3	-	14
TGTGCCAGCAGTTCGACAGGGGTCACTGAAGCTTTCTTT	CASSSTGVTEAFF	-	TRBV6-5	TRBJ1-1	TRBD1	13
TGTGCCAGCAGCCCAAGTCGAGGTCTTGAAGCTTTCTTT	CASSPSRGLEAFF	-	TRBV7-2	TRBJ1-1	-	13
TGTGCCAGCATGACATCGTACCAAGAGACCCAGTACTTC	CASMTSYQETQYF	-	TRBV7-9	TRBJ2-5	-	13
TGTGCCAGCAGCTTAACAGAGAACACTGAAGCTTTCTTT	CASSLTENTEAFF	-	TRBV11-1	TRBJ1-1	-	13
TGTGCCGTCAGGGTCTACGAGGGCTACACCTTC	CAVRVYEGYTF	-	TRBV19	TRBJ1-2	-	11
TGTGCCAGCATGAGAAGGAACACCGGGGAGCTGTTTTTT	CASMRRNTGELFF	-	TRBV12-3/TRBV12-4	TRBJ2-2	-	13
TGTGCCAGCAGTTTTTCGGCGGGCCAGTCAAATTCACCCCTCCACTTT	CASSFSAGQSNSPLHF	-	TRBV6-5	TRBJ1-6	-	16
TGTGCCTGGAGTGTAAGGGACAGAGGCTTTAGGGAGACCCAGTACTTC	CAWSVRDRGFRETQYF	-	TRBV30	TRBJ2-5	TRBD1	16
TGTGCCAGCAGCCCCCGAAATAGCGCAAACAATGAGCAGTTCTTC	CASSPRNSANNEQFF	-	TRBV7-6	TRBJ2-1	-	15
TGTGCCAGCAGCTTATTGGGGGGCACCGGGGAGCTGTTTTTT	CASSLLGGTGELFF	-	TRBV7-9	TRBJ2-2	-	14
TGTGCCAGCAGTTTCGGGACAGGGCAAGAGACCCAGTACTTC	CASSFGTGQETQYF	-	TRBV27	TRBJ2-5	TRBD1	14
TGTGCCAGTAGTGCCCAACTAGCGGGAGGTACATCCTACAATGAGCAGTTCTTC	CASSAQLAGGTSYNEQFF	-	TRBV19	TRBJ2-1	TRBD2	18
TGTGCCTGGAGTGTGGCAGCGGGAGTATGGGAGACCCAGTACTTC	CAWSVAAGVWETQYF	-	TRBV30	TRBJ2-5	TRBD2	15
TGCAGCGCTGGGACAGTAACTTCTGGAAACACCATATATTTT	CSAGTVTSGNTIYF	-	TRBV29-1	TRBJ1-3	TRBD1	14
TGTGCCGGAGTCCCCGACACTGAAGCTTTCTTT	CAGVPDTEAFF	-	TRBV30	TRBJ1-1	-	11
TGTGCCAGCAGCGGAACCAAAACAGGGAACACTGAAGCTTTCTTT	CASSGTKTGNTEAFF	-	TRBV7-2	TRBJ1-1	-	15
TGCGCCAGCACACCGGGACTAACTCACAATGAGCAGTTCTTC	CASTPGLTHNEQFF	-	TRBV5-1	TRBJ2-1	TRBD2	14
TGTGCCAGCAGCTGGCTCGCGGGGAACACTGAAGCTTTCTTT	CASSWLAGNTEAFF	few	TRBV11-2	TRBJ1-1	-	14
TGTGCCAGCAGCCGGAGAACTAGCGGGGGTCAAGAGACCCAGTACTTC	CASSRRTSGGQETQYF	-	TRBV5-4	TRBJ2-5	TRBD2	16
TGTGCCAGCAGTGAATGGGGGGGTACCACCTACGAGCAGTACTTC	CASSEWGGTTYEQYF	-	TRBV6-1	TRBJ2-7	TRBD2	15
TGTGCCAGCAGCTATTCGGGGAACACTGAAGCTTTCTTT	CASSYSGNTEAFF	-	TRBV4-2	TRBJ1-1	-	13
TGTGCCAGCACCTTCGGGGGCACTGAAGCTTTCTTT	CASTFGGTEAFF	-	TRBV6-5	TRBJ1-1	-	12
TGCGCCAGCAGTTCAGATTCAATACAGGGTGGACTGTTTTTT	CASSSDSIQGGLFF	-	TRBV5-1	TRBJ1-4	-	14
TGCGCCAGCAGCTTGGAACGGGAGCAGTTCTTC	CASSLEREQFF	-	TRBV5-1	TRBJ2-1	-	11
TGCGCCAGCAGCTTAGACAGGGCCTACGAGCAGTACTTC	CASSLDRAYEQYF	-	TRBV5-1	TRBJ2-7	TRBD1	13
TGTGCCAGCAGTTACCTAGGCAGCCACACTGAAGCTTTCTTT	CASSYLGSHTEAFF	-	TRBV6-5	TRBJ1-1	-	14
TGCGCCAGCAGCCAAGCCCTCGGGAGTCATGGCTACACCTTC	CASSQALGSHGYTF	-	TRBV4-1	TRBJ1-2	-	14
TGTGCCAGCAGTTATGGGACATCCGACTCCTATGGCTACACCTTC	CASSYGTSDSYGYTF	-	TRBV6-5	TRBJ1-2	-	15
TGTGCCAGCAGCTTAGTTGCAGGGGGCGACACCGGGGAGCTGTTTTTT	CASSLVAGGDTGELFF	-	TRBV7-2	TRBJ2-2	TRBD1	16
TGTGCCAGCAGTTACTCAGGGGGCTGGGAGCAGTACTTC	CASSYSGGWEQYF	-	TRBV6-6	TRBJ2-7	TRBD1	13
TGCGCCACCGGGACTGCTACAGATACGCAGTATTTT	CATGTATDTQYF	-	TRBV5-1	TRBJ2-3	-	12
TGTGCCAGTAGCCCGCGGGACTACGGGGATCCTGAAGCTTTCTTT	CASSPRDYGDPEAFF	-	TRBV19	TRBJ1-1	-	15
TGTGCCAGCAGAACCACCCAGGCGATTACCAACGAGCAGTACTTC	CASRTTQAITNEQYF	-	TRBV6-5	TRBJ2-7	-	15
TGTGCCAGTAGTCCGAAAACAGGGGTACATGGCTACACCTTC	CASSPKTGVHGYTF	-	TRBV19	TRBJ1-2	TRBD1	14
TGCGCCAGCAGTGGCGGGGGGAACCAAGAGACCCAGTACTTC	CASSGGGNQETQYF	-	TRBV4-1	TRBJ2-5	TRBD2	14
TGCGCCAGCAGCCCTTCAGGGGCTCGAAGTTACTATGGCTACACCTTC	CASSPSGARSYYGYTF	once	TRBV5-1	TRBJ1-2	-	16
TGTGCTAGCTCCCAAGGGACAGGAAGCACAGATACGCAGTATTTT	CASSQGTGSTDTQYF	-	TRBV7-7	TRBJ2-3	TRBD1	15